Only a few counts were recorded for the clone carrying this T cell receptor beta chain. What it binds is not known. This CDR3 comprises 15 residues. V lost 6 bases to trimming and J lost 2 bases, with 16 bases between them. Germline CDR1 DFQATT, CDR2 SNEGSKA (reference sequence). TCR beta CDR3 region amplification was performed from RNA transcripts. A first-round RT-PCR of the TCR CDR3 used the HTBI primer set. MiXCR, applied by TCRdb to the multiplex PCR reads, yields one record per CDR3 protein. The sample holds about 200,000 distinct CDR3 sequences, about 17% seen once. These data originate in a study of T cells in Graves' hyperthyroidism and ophthalmopathy. Study-wide results and limits: A 13 V-J model separated ophthalmopathy from stable hyperthyroidism. Blood also contained most expanded thyroid clonotypes above 0.001.

Recently diagnosed hyperthyroidism of less than 2 months' duration affected patients aged 18 to 65. The receptor comes from a woman between 50 and 59 years old with Graves' hyperthyroidism. The chain combines TRBV20-1 with TRBJ2-2; weak D call: TRBD2 (7 bases). Specimen: blood. The DNA of the CDR3 is TGCAGTGCCCGAGGGGGGAGGGCCAACACCGGGGAGCTGTTTTTT. Its protein is CSARGGRANTGELFF.